One TCR beta chain is described in this entry. Germline CDR1 is MDHEN and CDR2 is SYDVKM. The CDR3 has 15 amino acids. With 7 bases clipped from V and 6 bases from J, the junction kept 11 bases outside the gene matches. The data originate from a study of radiation and T cells in renal cell carcinoma. Noted time point: baseline pretreatment blood. Treatment in this sample: 15 Gy SBRT to primary tumor, nephrectomy 4 weeks later. After SBRT, blood was collected at 2 and 4 weeks, plus baseline. Only in-frame clones appear in the TCRdb table, and some are missing; sequencing was by immunoSEQ multiplex PCR. The repertoire includes approximately 90,000 clones, 75% to 90% of them detected once, and 6.5% to 8.5% sits in the top ten.

This chain links TRBV28 with TRBJ1-5, with 8 bases identical to TRBD1. Specimen: blood, collected from a patient whose treatment included radiotherapy and nephrectomy. This receptor was obtained from a man aged 45 to 65 with renal cell carcinoma. CDR3 region: CASTPGQVLFQPQHF. CDR3 DNA sequence: TGTGCCAGCACGCCGGGACAGGTCTTATTTCAGCCCCAGCATTTT. Variable domain in full (rest from reference TRBV28 and TRBJ1-5): DVKVTQSSRYLVKRTGEKVFLECVQDMDHENMFWYRQDPGLGLRLIYFSYDVKMKEKGDIPEGYSVSREKKERFSLILESASTNQTSMYLCASTPGQVLFQPQHFGDGTRLSIL.